This TCR beta chain came from a study of tumor-infiltrating lymphocytes in localized non-small cell lung cancer. Germline values: CDR1 SQVTM, CDR2 ANQGSEA. This CDR3 has 13 residues. V was cut by 6 bases and J by 0 bases, with 11 bases left in between. Generated by immunoSEQ multiplex PCR, the TCRdb table keeps only in-frame clones and is missing some. The repertoire holds approximately 13,000 clones, with around 74% as singletons. V gene TRBV29-1 combines with J gene TRBJ1-1; a weak D match, TRBD1 (5 bases). The receptor was derived from a human donor with non-small cell lung cancer. The sequenced sample consisted of lung tumor tissue. DNA of the CDR3: TGCAGCGTCACAGGAGAAATGAACACTGAAGCTTTCTTT. Protein: CSVTGEMNTEAFF.